This T cell receptor beta chain was profiled in a study of T cells in localized non-small cell lung cancer. Study observations and caveats: Adjacent lung exhibited a median of about 50 among the 100 most abundant tumor clones. A denser population of T cells in blood accompanied longer overall survival. Clonality peaked in uninvolved adjacent lung rather than tumor.

As for this clone: Its antigen is currently unknown.

Assay: immunoSEQ multiplex PCR; the TCRdb copy retains only in-frame clones and omits some. This repertoire shows about 32,000 clones, around 90% found once; its top ten account for 3.5% to 5%. Germline V gene sequence: CDR1 LNHDA, CDR2 SQIVND (reference sequence). The CDR3 is 15 amino acids. The ends lost 7 bases at V and 5 bases at J; junction bases unmatched: 10. The source material was peripheral blood mononuclear cells, sampled before any cancer treatment. The chain is built from TRBV19 and TRBJ2-5; 10 nucleotides match TRBD2. The receptor comes from a woman aged 35 to 69 with stage III lung adenocarcinoma. The CDR3 loop reads CASKPEREGLETQYF. DNA of the CDR3: TGTGCCAGTAAACCTGAGCGGGAGGGCCTGGAGACCCAGTACTTC.